One sample yielded the 13 T cell receptor beta chains listed below, sequenced in a study of blood T cell repertoires in COVID-19. TCRdb's copy holds only in-frame clones and misses some; the assay was immunoSEQ multiplex PCR. The sample consists of over 200,000 clones, 84% of them appearing once. The source material was PBMCs or T cells enriched from blood (not recorded which). These receptor sequences come from a man aged 60-69 years who had recovered from COVID-19.

The rearrangement uses TRBV7-8 and TRBJ2-7; no firm D call. Germline values: CDR1 SGHVS, CDR2 FQNEAQ. V dropped 7 bases and J dropped 3 bases, with 19 bases sitting between them. The CDR3 loop spans 15 amino acids. CDR3 DNA sequence: TGTGCCAGCACTCTAGGATCCTTCTCCCTCTACGAGCAGTACTTC. Residues: CASTLGSFSLYEQYF.

The chain combines TRBV6-2 or TRBV6-3 with TRBJ2-5; possibly TRBD1 for D (6 bases). Germline CDR1 MNHEY, CDR2 SVGEGT. This CDR3 is 17 amino acids long. V dropped 0 bases and J dropped 3 bases, with 17 bases sitting between them. CDR3 nucleotides: TGTGCCAGCAGTTACTCAATCGAGGGGACAACCGAAGAGACCCAGTACTTC. Its protein is CASSYSIEGTTEETQYF.

The DNA of the CDR3 is TGTGCCAGCAGCGAAACTAGCGGGGGGGTAGGTGAGCAGTTCTTC. Translation: CASSETSGGVGEQFF. J is TRBJ2-1 and V is TRBV6-4; 13 bases map to TRBD2. The CDR3 extends over 15 amino acids. CDR1 is MRHNA, CDR2 SNTAGT, per germline. Unmatched junction bases numbered 8, after V lost 6 bases and J lost 9 bases.

The chain uses TRBV5-1 and TRBJ1-2; D gene unclear. V was clipped by 0 bases and J by 7 bases, with 10 bases between them. Germline V CDR1 and CDR2: SGHRS, YFSETQ. The CDR3 is 13 residues long. The CDR3 nucleotides are TGCGCCAGCAGCTTGGAGCGAGGTCGTGGCTACACCTTC. Amino acid sequence: CASSLERGRGYTF. Full variable domain (remainder filled in from reference TRBV5-1 and TRBJ1-2): KAGVTQTPRYLIKTRGQQVTLSCSPISGHRSVSWYQQTPGQGLQFLFEYFSETQRNKGNFPGRFSGRQFSNSRSEMNVSTLELGDSALYLCASSLERGRGYTFGSGTRLTVV.

The J gene is TRBJ2-1, the V gene TRBV6-2 or TRBV6-3; 8 bases align to TRBD2. Germline V gene lookup returns CDR1 MNHEY and CDR2 SVGEGT. V shed 2 bases and J 4 bases; nucleotides not matched to a gene: 4. The CDR3 runs 15 residues. This chain's CDR3 is CASSYRGGGYNEQFF. The CDR3 bases are TGTGCCAGCAGTTACCGGGGGGGTGGGTACAATGAGCAGTTCTTC.

The chain combines TRBV5-1 with TRBJ2-3; 7 bases are shared with TRBD1. The V gene's germline CDR1 is SGHRS and CDR2 YFSETQ. The CDR3 has 14 residues. Trimming cost V 0 bases and J 4 bases; bases outside gene matches: 2. The CDR3 bases are TGCGCCAGCAGCTTGGTTCAGGGGGCAGATACGCAGTATTTT. This translates into CASSLVQGADTQYF.

This chain connects TRBV30 to TRBJ2-3; possibly TRBD2 for D (7 bases). Trimming cost V 2 bases and J 1 base, with 10 bases left between them. This CDR3 contains 14 residues. Germline loops: CDR1 GTSNPN, CDR2 SVGIG (reference sequence). The CDR3 here is CAWSLGGGTDTQYF. In DNA form, the CDR3 reads TGTGCCTGGAGTTTAGGGGGGGGCACAGATACGCAGTATTTT.

The J gene is TRBJ1-1, the V gene TRBV5-1, with a tentative D call TRBD1 (6 bases). Per germline, CDR1 SGHRS and CDR2 YFSETQ. V was trimmed by 4 bases and J by 2 bases, leaving 15 bases between them. The CDR3 runs to 15 residues. The DNA of the CDR3 is TGCGCCAGCAGCGGTACAGGGCTCATAAACACTGAAGCTTTCTTT. This translates into CASSGTGLINTEAFF.

In this sample, this clone turned up a few times. This chain joins TRBV12-5 and TRBJ2-7; a weak D match, TRBD1 (5 bases). Trimming pared 0 bases from V and 0 bases from J, leaving 12 bases between. This CDR3 is built from 16 residues. The germline V gene has CDR1 LGHNT and CDR2 FRNRAP. CDR3: CASGLVLLGLSYEQYF. CDR3 nucleotides: TGTGCTAGTGGTTTGGTACTTTTGGGGCTCTCCTACGAGCAGTACTTC. Using reference TRBV12-5 and TRBJ2-7 for the parts outside the CDR3, the full variable domain is DARVTQTPRHKVTEMGQEVTMRCQPILGHNTVFWYRQTMMQGLELLAYFRNRAPLDDSGMPKDRFSAEMPDATLATLKIQPSEPRDSAVYFCASGLVLLGLSYEQYFGPGTRLTVT.

The chain carries TRBV18 and TRBJ1-4, with D uncertain. V lost 5 bases to trimming and J lost 2 bases, with 9 bases between them. The CDR3 is 14 residues long. Germline assignment: CDR1 KGHSH and CDR2 LQKENI. The CDR3 protein is CASSGGTTNEKLFF. The CDR3 DNA reads as TGTGCCAGCTCAGGAGGTACGACTAATGAAAAACTGTTTTTT.

This sequence joins TRBV3-1 (or the pseudogene TRBV3-2) and TRBJ1-3; TRBD1 is a possible D gene (5 bases). CDR1 and CDR2 (germline): LGHDT, YNNKEL (reference sequence). The CDR3 covers 14 residues. V dropped 1 base and J dropped 4 bases, with 8 bases sitting between them. CDR3 region: CASSQVDRGNTIYF. The CDR3 coding sequence is TGTGCCAGCAGCCAAGTAGACAGAGGAAACACCATATATTTT.

This clone was counted a few times. The rearrangement joins TRBV19 to TRBJ2-2; D is possibly TRBD1 (6 bases). Germline CDR1 and CDR2: LNHDA and SQIVND (reference sequence). With 3 bases removed from V and 0 bases from J, the gap between germline ends came to 8 bases. This CDR3 comprises 15 residues. The CDR3 sequence is CASSIRGSNTGELFF. Here the CDR3 DNA reads TGTGCCAGTAGTATCAGGGGATCGAACACCGGGGAGCTGTTTTTT.

The genes are TRBV19 and TRBJ1-4; maybe TRBD1 (5 bases). V dropped 3 bases and J dropped 4 bases, with 9 bases sitting between them. CDR1 LNHDA and CDR2 SQIVND come from the germline V gene (reference sequence). The CDR3 runs to 14 residues. The CDR3 sequence is CASSMGGVNEKLFF. CDR3 nucleotide sequence: TGTGCCAGTAGTATGGGAGGGGTTAATGAAAAACTGTTTTTT.